Detailed here is one T cell receptor (beta chain). Participants were placed into cohorts based on the clinical history they reported. This specimen comes from a study of blood T cell repertoires in COVID-19. Looking at the study overall: Samples came from the United States, Italy and Spain, spanning acute and convalescent COVID-19.

Authors' data handling: Estimates of nucleated cell counts were drawn from the amplification of reference gene primers. Method: immunoSEQ multiplex PCR; TCRdb's copy keeps in-frame clones and lacks some. V and J calls and clone size are given by that table; D and trimming were obtained from the DNA. This table holds about 50,000 clones, around 73% found once. This CDR3 has 16 amino acids. With V trimmed by 1 base and J by 4 bases, 7 bases remained unmatched. CDR1 and CDR2 from the germline V gene are LGHNA and YNFKEQ. The TCR sequence derives from a woman aged 50 to 65 with acute COVID-19. The chain uses TRBV4-2 and TRBJ2-1, with 7 positions matching TRBD2. Sequencing input: PBMCs or T cells enriched from blood (not recorded which). For the CDR3, the DNA is TGTGCCAGCAGCCAAGGGCGGGGGACTGTATACAATGAGCAGTTCTTC. Encoded protein: CASSQGRGTVYNEQFF.